This section outlines one T cell receptor beta chain sequence together with its context. Its antigen is not known. People who had autoimmune disease history or systemic immunosuppression were excluded. Germline V gene sequence: CDR1 MNHNS, CDR2 SASEGT. Trimming cost V 2 bases and J 4 bases; bases outside gene matches: 3. The CDR3 consists of 15 residues. The record originates from a study of OX40 agonist ivuxolimab in advanced cancers. Sequencing used immunoSEQ multiplex PCR; TCRdb keeps in-frame clones, though not all of them. The top ten clones hold 2.5% to 3.5% of a sample with some 72,000 clones, about 91% of them seen once. Study-level points and caveats: CD8+ T cells were the subset that, on average, had more expanded clones than CD4+. Specificity for antigen went undetermined in the expanded peripheral T cells.

The TCR originated in an adult with an advanced solid tumor such as melanoma, head and neck, liver or kidney cancer. The specimen comprised CD4+ or CD8+ T cells sorted from blood, sampled in a trial of the OX40 agonist ivuxolimab. The gene calls are TRBV6-1 and TRBJ2-3; 10 bases map to TRBD1. CDR3 DNA: TGTGCCAGCAGTGAACTGACAGGGGGCGCAGATACGCAGTATTTT. Translating gives CASSELTGGADTQYF.